The rows below give T cell receptor beta chains drawn from one sample of a study of identical twins. TCRdb reanalysed the 5' RACE reads using MiXCR and keeps one entry per CDR3 protein. Here the sample spans under 500,000 distinct CDR3 sequences, around an eighth being singletons. Another study also made use of these data, one on yellow fever vaccine responses in identical twins.

Sequencing was done on a sample of CD4+ T cells sorted from blood. The source of these receptors is a woman younger than 30 in good health. Both conserved end residues are part of each CDR3. D genes are given only for firm matches. Size is omitted from some rows. Given values are once, few, many or a class for expanded clones.

cdr3_aa: CASSLASGTDMNTEAFF; cdr3_nt: TGTGCCAGCAGCTTAGCCTCCGGGACAGACATGAACACTGAAGCTTTCTTT; v_call: TRBV7-2; d_call: TRBD1; clone_size: few; j_call: TRBJ1-1
cdr3_aa: CASSLEPNNYEQYF; cdr3_nt: TGTGCCAGCAGCTTGGAGCCAAATAACTACGAGCAGTACTTC; v_call: TRBV5-4; d_call: -; clone_size: few; j_call: TRBJ2-7
cdr3_aa: CATSPGTGGFYEQYF; cdr3_nt: TGTGCCACCAGCCCGGGGACAGGGGGCTTCTACGAGCAGTACTTC; v_call: TRBV24-1; d_call: TRBD1; clone_size: few; j_call: TRBJ2-7
cdr3_aa: CASSYSGLQLREQYF; cdr3_nt: TGTGCCAGCAGTTACTCTGGCCTCCAGCTCAGAGAGCAGTACTTC; v_call: TRBV6-2/TRBV6-3; d_call: -; clone_size: few; j_call: TRBJ2-7
cdr3_aa: CASSPKGVFGTGAYEQYF; cdr3_nt: TGTGCCAGCTCACCGAAAGGGGTGTTCGGGACAGGGGCCTACGAGCAGTACTTC; v_call: TRBV18; d_call: TRBD1; clone_size: -; j_call: TRBJ2-7
cdr3_aa: CASSYRGRDQPQHF; cdr3_nt: TGTGCCAGCAGTTACAGGGGTAGAGATCAGCCCCAGCATTTT; v_call: TRBV6-5; d_call: -; clone_size: many; j_call: TRBJ1-5
cdr3_aa: CASSPSRDIEQISYNEQFF; cdr3_nt: TGCGCCAGCAGCCCGTCCCGGGACATTGAACAAATCTCCTACAATGAGCAGTTCTTC; v_call: TRBV5-1; d_call: -; clone_size: few; j_call: TRBJ2-1
cdr3_aa: CASSDSGGTGELFF; cdr3_nt: TGTGCCAGCAGTGATAGCGGAGGCACCGGGGAGCTGTTTTTT; v_call: TRBV2; d_call: -; clone_size: -; j_call: TRBJ2-2
cdr3_aa: CASSPRRTGRETQYF; cdr3_nt: TGTGCCAGCAGCCCTCGTAGGACAGGAAGAGAGACCCAGTACTTC; v_call: TRBV11-2; d_call: TRBD1; clone_size: many; j_call: TRBJ2-5
cdr3_aa: CSGRPGTDTQYF; cdr3_nt: TGCAGCGGGAGACCAGGAACAGATACGCAGTATTTT; v_call: TRBV20-1; d_call: -; clone_size: few; j_call: TRBJ2-3
cdr3_aa: CSAFSGGKNIQYF; cdr3_nt: TGCAGTGCTTTCAGCGGGGGGAAAAACATTCAGTACTTC; v_call: TRBV20-1; d_call: TRBD2; clone_size: -; j_call: TRBJ2-4
cdr3_aa: CASSLPGRSYEQYF; cdr3_nt: TGCGCCAGCAGCTTGCCGGGGCGCAGTTACGAGCAGTACTTC; v_call: TRBV5-1; d_call: -; clone_size: -; j_call: TRBJ2-7
cdr3_aa: CASSEAPTDNEKLFF; cdr3_nt: TGTGCCAGCAGTGAAGCACCCACAGATAATGAAAAACTGTTTTTT; v_call: TRBV6-1; d_call: -; clone_size: few; j_call: TRBJ1-4
cdr3_aa: CASSLATTGKNEQYF; cdr3_nt: TGTGCCAGCAGCTTAGCGACGACAGGGAAGAACGAGCAGTACTTC; v_call: TRBV7-9; d_call: TRBD1; clone_size: -; j_call: TRBJ2-7
cdr3_aa: CATSRAGTSYHNEQFF; cdr3_nt: TGTGCCACCAGCAGAGCCGGGACTAGTTACCACAATGAGCAGTTCTTC; v_call: TRBV15; d_call: TRBD2; clone_size: -; j_call: TRBJ2-1
cdr3_aa: CASSVVLQETQYF; cdr3_nt: TGTGCCAGCAGCGTCGTCCTTCAAGAGACCCAGTACTTC; v_call: TRBV7-9; d_call: -; clone_size: few; j_call: TRBJ2-5
cdr3_aa: CSARDRWGAYEQYF; cdr3_nt: TGCAGTGCTAGAGATAGGTGGGGCGCCTACGAGCAGTACTTC; v_call: TRBV20-1; d_call: -; clone_size: once; j_call: TRBJ2-7
cdr3_aa: CSTRDGAYNEQFF; cdr3_nt: TGCAGCACCAGGGACGGCGCCTACAATGAGCAGTTCTTC; v_call: TRBV29-1; d_call: -; clone_size: -; j_call: TRBJ2-1
cdr3_aa: CATQTAPNTGELFF; cdr3_nt: TGCGCCACCCAGACGGCACCGAACACCGGGGAGCTGTTTTTT; v_call: TRBV5-1; d_call: -; clone_size: -; j_call: TRBJ2-2
cdr3_aa: CASSQDSTRQGTEAFF; cdr3_nt: TGTGCCAGCAGCCAAGATAGTACCAGGCAAGGAACTGAAGCTTTCTTT; v_call: TRBV3-1; d_call: -; clone_size: many; j_call: TRBJ1-1
cdr3_aa: CASSYNADRGLGYEQYF; cdr3_nt: TGTGCCAGCAGTTACAACGCGGACAGGGGTTTAGGCTACGAGCAGTACTTC; v_call: TRBV6-2/TRBV6-3; d_call: TRBD1; clone_size: few; j_call: TRBJ2-7
cdr3_aa: CASSSRREATWGYNEQFF; cdr3_nt: TGTGCCAGCAGTTCCCGCCGGGAGGCTACGTGGGGGTACAATGAGCAGTTCTTC; v_call: TRBV12-3/TRBV12-4; d_call: TRBD2; clone_size: few; j_call: TRBJ2-1
cdr3_aa: CASSLQGHPNEKLFF; cdr3_nt: TGTGCCAGCAGCTTACAGGGACACCCTAATGAAAAACTGTTTTTT; v_call: TRBV11-2; d_call: -; clone_size: -; j_call: TRBJ1-4
cdr3_aa: CASSTRTSGGFADTQYF; cdr3_nt: TGTGCCAGCAGCACAAGGACTAGCGGGGGGTTCGCAGATACGCAGTATTTT; v_call: TRBV7-2; d_call: TRBD2; clone_size: -; j_call: TRBJ2-3
cdr3_aa: CASSPVGRGRHIQDTQYF; cdr3_nt: TGTGCCAGCAGCCCAGTGGGGAGGGGCCGACACATTCAAGATACGCAGTATTTT; v_call: TRBV11-2; d_call: TRBD2; clone_size: few; j_call: TRBJ2-3
cdr3_aa: CSARAYRDRGYEQYF; cdr3_nt: TGCAGTGCTAGAGCTTACCGGGACAGGGGTTACGAGCAGTACTTC; v_call: TRBV20-1; d_call: TRBD1; clone_size: -; j_call: TRBJ2-7
cdr3_aa: CASRTGATYEQYF; cdr3_nt: TGTGCCAGCAGGACAGGGGCCACCTACGAGCAGTACTTC; v_call: TRBV27; d_call: TRBD1; clone_size: -; j_call: TRBJ2-7
cdr3_aa: CATSGTGTVSPANYGYTF; cdr3_nt: TGTGCCACCAGCGGAACCGGGACAGTTTCTCCCGCTAACTATGGCTACACCTTC; v_call: TRBV15; d_call: TRBD1; clone_size: few; j_call: TRBJ1-2
cdr3_aa: CASSGDVGDTQYF; cdr3_nt: TGTGCCAGCAGTGGGGATGTTGGAGATACGCAGTATTTT; v_call: TRBV6-4; d_call: -; clone_size: few; j_call: TRBJ2-3
cdr3_aa: CAWSTTGGNNEQFF; cdr3_nt: TGTGCCTGGAGCACGACAGGGGGTAACAATGAGCAGTTCTTC; v_call: TRBV30; d_call: TRBD1; clone_size: few; j_call: TRBJ2-1
cdr3_aa: CSVVGQGGTYNEQFF; cdr3_nt: TGCAGCGTTGTTGGGCAGGGGGGGACCTACAATGAGCAGTTCTTC; v_call: TRBV29-1; d_call: -; clone_size: few; j_call: TRBJ2-1
cdr3_aa: CASSPIEAGVYEQYF; cdr3_nt: TGTGCCAGCAGTCCTATAGAGGCGGGGGTCTACGAGCAGTACTTC; v_call: TRBV6-1; d_call: TRBD2; clone_size: few; j_call: TRBJ2-7
cdr3_aa: CASSFTPNTEAFF; cdr3_nt: TGTGCCAGCAGTTTTACCCCGAACACTGAAGCTTTCTTT; v_call: TRBV27; d_call: -; clone_size: many; j_call: TRBJ1-1
cdr3_aa: CASTMGTEGYNQPQHF; cdr3_nt: TGTGCCAGCACCATGGGGACGGAGGGTTATAATCAGCCCCAGCATTTT; v_call: TRBV6-2/TRBV6-3; d_call: -; clone_size: many; j_call: TRBJ1-5
cdr3_aa: CASSGILAGGTGELFF; cdr3_nt: TGTGCCAGCAGCGGGATTCTAGCGGGAGGCACCGGGGAGCTGTTTTTT; v_call: TRBV5-5; d_call: TRBD2; clone_size: few; j_call: TRBJ2-2
cdr3_aa: CASSLTRDTDYEQYF; cdr3_nt: TGTGCCAGCAGCCTTACCCGGGACACAGACTACGAGCAGTACTTC; v_call: TRBV4-2; d_call: -; clone_size: few; j_call: TRBJ2-7
cdr3_aa: CASSQEGGPGNTIYF; cdr3_nt: TGCGCCAGCAGCCAAGAGGGGGGGCCTGGAAACACCATATATTTT; v_call: TRBV4-3; d_call: -; clone_size: -; j_call: TRBJ1-3
cdr3_aa: CASSLGQGFQETQYF; cdr3_nt: TGCGCCAGCAGCTTGGGGCAGGGGTTCCAAGAGACCCAGTACTTC; v_call: TRBV5-1; d_call: -; clone_size: -; j_call: TRBJ2-5
cdr3_aa: CASRPSKGETQYF; cdr3_nt: TGTGCCAGCAGACCCTCGAAGGGAGAGACCCAGTACTTC; v_call: TRBV7-8; d_call: -; clone_size: few; j_call: TRBJ2-5
cdr3_aa: CAWTVAKNIQYF; cdr3_nt: TGTGCCTGGACCGTAGCCAAAAACATTCAGTACTTC; v_call: TRBV30; d_call: -; clone_size: few; j_call: TRBJ2-4
cdr3_aa: CASSFGDRGMGIQETQYF; cdr3_nt: TGCGCCAGCAGCTTCGGAGACAGGGGAATGGGGATTCAAGAGACCCAGTACTTC; v_call: TRBV5-1; d_call: TRBD1; clone_size: -; j_call: TRBJ2-5
cdr3_aa: CASSPPEENRAGANVLTF; cdr3_nt: TGTGCCAGCTCACCACCGGAGGAAAACCGCGCTGGGGCCAACGTCCTGACTTTC; v_call: TRBV18; d_call: -; clone_size: -; j_call: TRBJ2-6
cdr3_aa: CSVRTGASYEQYF; cdr3_nt: TGCAGCGTGCGAACAGGGGCCTCCTACGAGCAGTACTTC; v_call: TRBV29-1; d_call: TRBD1; clone_size: -; j_call: TRBJ2-7
cdr3_aa: CASSTTVSRGQAKNIQYF; cdr3_nt: TGTGCCAGCAGCACCACAGTGTCCCGAGGCCAGGCCAAAAACATTCAGTACTTC; v_call: TRBV5-5; d_call: -; clone_size: few; j_call: TRBJ2-4
cdr3_aa: CASRPGPGSTDTQYF; cdr3_nt: TGCGCCAGCAGGCCCGGACCAGGAAGCACAGATACGCAGTATTTT; v_call: TRBV5-1; d_call: -; clone_size: few; j_call: TRBJ2-3
cdr3_aa: CATSRDPGLQQTQYF; cdr3_nt: TGTGCCACCAGCAGAGATCCGGGGTTGCAACAGACCCAGTACTTC; v_call: TRBV15; d_call: -; clone_size: few; j_call: TRBJ2-5
cdr3_aa: CASSQFGGMNEQFF; cdr3_nt: TGTGCCAGCAGCCAATTCGGGGGGATGAATGAGCAGTTCTTC; v_call: TRBV3-1; d_call: TRBD2; clone_size: few; j_call: TRBJ2-1
cdr3_aa: CASSESHPVAYYNEQFF; cdr3_nt: TGCGCCAGCAGCGAGTCTCATCCGGTGGCTTACTACAATGAGCAGTTCTTC; v_call: TRBV5-1; d_call: -; clone_size: -; j_call: TRBJ2-1
cdr3_aa: CATSGFSSDRFTDTQYF; cdr3_nt: TGTGCCACCAGTGGCTTCTCTTCCGACAGGTTCACAGATACGCAGTATTTT; v_call: TRBV24-1; d_call: -; clone_size: few; j_call: TRBJ2-3
cdr3_aa: CSAPFDKFTDTQYF; cdr3_nt: TGCAGTGCCCCGTTCGACAAATTCACAGATACGCAGTATTTT; v_call: TRBV20-1; d_call: -; clone_size: -; j_call: TRBJ2-3
cdr3_aa: CSASIWDSQSHYEQYF; cdr3_nt: TGCAGTGCTAGCATCTGGGACAGCCAATCCCACTACGAGCAGTACTTC; v_call: TRBV20-1; d_call: TRBD1; clone_size: few; j_call: TRBJ2-7
cdr3_aa: CASSLERGSSYNEQFF; cdr3_nt: TGTGCCAGCAGCTTGGAACGGGGGAGTTCCTACAATGAGCAGTTCTTC; v_call: TRBV5-6; d_call: -; clone_size: few; j_call: TRBJ2-1
cdr3_aa: CASSLEFGIRNTEAFF; cdr3_nt: TGCGCCAGCAGCTTGGAATTCGGCATTAGGAACACTGAAGCTTTCTTT; v_call: TRBV5-1; d_call: -; clone_size: -; j_call: TRBJ1-1